Listed here are 20 T cell receptor beta chains from one sample, sequenced in a study of blood T cell repertoires in COVID-19. Using immunoSEQ multiplex PCR, the repertoire was profiled, and TCRdb retains in-frame clones only, with some absent. The top ten hold around 1% of the sample, which has about 49,000 clones, more than 80% seen once. The specimen was peripheral blood. Receptors were obtained from a man between 60 and 75 years old with COVID-19, enrolled during active disease.

The rearrangement uses TRBV7-6 and TRBJ2-3; tentatively, D is TRBD2 (6 bases). V was pared by 5 bases and J by 14 bases, with 17 bases between. Germline loops: CDR1 SGHVS, CDR2 FNYEAQ. The CDR3 loop spans 12 amino acids. The DNA for the CDR3 is TGTGCCAGCAGCCCGTTACGGGGAGGAGCGTATTTT. It yields the protein CASSPLRGGAYF.

The chain uses TRBV7-2 and TRBJ2-7; D uncertain. CDR1 and CDR2 from the germline V gene are SGHTA and FQGNSA. V lost 1 base, J lost 2 bases, and 12 bases lay in between. The CDR3 consists of 15 residues. CDR3 protein: CASSLGASKPYEQYF. The CDR3 bases are TGTGCCAGCAGCTTAGGGGCCAGCAAACCCTACGAGCAGTACTTC.

The chain couples TRBV2 to TRBJ1-4; TRBD1 matches at 9 bases. V shed 5 bases, J shed 8 bases, and the junction held 6 bases outside the gene matches. The CDR3 has 14 amino acids. Germline V CDR1 and CDR2: SNHLY, FYNNEI. The CDR3 region is CASSPQGAPEKLFF. CDR3 nucleotide sequence: TGTGCCAGCAGTCCACAGGGGGCCCCGGAAAAACTGTTTTTT.

The rearrangement uses TRBV7-2 and TRBJ2-7; 16 bases align to TRBD2. This CDR3 spans 18 amino acids. Germline values: CDR1 SGHTA, CDR2 FQGNSA. V trimming: 4 bases; J trimming: 5 bases; junction bases outside the gene matches: 11. CDR3 DNA: TGTGCCAGCAGCTCCGGGACTAGCGGGGGGGCCACGAGGCACGAGCAGTACTTC. It translates to CASSSGTSGGATRHEQYF.

This clone was observed once. The CDR3 region has the DNA TGCGCCAGCAGCCCAGGGTTAGCAGTGGGCTATGGCTACACCTTC. It yields the protein CASSPGLAVGYGYTF. J is TRBJ1-2 and V is TRBV4-1, with TRBD1 as a possible D gene (5 bases). The V gene lost 4 bases and the J gene lost 4 bases, with 16 bases spanning the gap. Germline V gene data show CDR1 as MGHRA and CDR2 as YSYEKL. The CDR3 is 15 residues long.

V usage is TRBV9 and J usage is TRBJ2-2, with D perhaps TRBD2 (5 bases). This CDR3 has 15 residues. Trimming left V 2 bases short and J 6 bases short, with 14 bases between. CDR1 is SGDLS and CDR2 is YYNGEE in the germline V gene. CDR3 DNA sequence: TGTGCCAGCAGCGTCGGCCAGGCGAGGGCCGGGGAGCTGTTTTTT. Translating gives CASSVGQARAGELFF.

The chain employs TRBV7-9 and TRBJ1-1, with 7 bases that match TRBD1. The junction had 7 bases not matched to a gene; V was cut back by 5 bases and J by 4 bases. The CDR3 totals 14 residues. The V gene's germline CDR1 is SEHNR and CDR2 FQNEAQ (reference sequence). The chain's CDR3 is CASSLQGEGTEAFF. CDR3 DNA: TGTGCCAGCAGCCTCCAGGGGGAAGGCACTGAAGCTTTCTTT.

The genes are TRBV30 and TRBJ1-6, with no clear D. The CDR3 contains 15 residues. Per the germline V gene, CDR1 is GTSNPN and CDR2 is SVGIG (reference sequence). V shed 0 bases and J shed 0 bases, with 6 bases lying between them. The CDR3 DNA is TGTGCCTGGAGTGTATTACTCTCCTATAATTCACCCCTCCACTTT. It encodes CAWSVLLSYNSPLHF.

The chain links TRBV28 to TRBJ2-2; 8 bases agree with TRBD2. J lost 0 bases, V lost 4 bases, and 7 bases had no gene match. The germline CDR1 and CDR2 sequences are MDHEN and SYDVKM. There are 17 residues in the CDR3. DNA of the CDR3: TGTGCCAGCAGTTCTCCCGGACTAGCCGCGAACACCGGGGAGCTGTTTTTT. Amino acid sequence: CASSSPGLAANTGELFF. Full variable domain (rest looked up from reference TRBV28 and TRBJ2-2): DVKVTQSSRYLVKRTGEKVFLECVQDMDHENMFWYRQDPGLGLRLIYFSYDVKMKEKGDIPEGYSVSREKKERFSLILESASTNQTSMYLCASSSPGLAANTGELFFGEGSRLTVL.

This clone was counted a single time. This chain links TRBV10-3 with TRBJ2-7, with D perhaps matching TRBD1 (5 bases). Germline V lookup: CDR1 ENHRY, CDR2 SYGVKD. Trimming took 8 bases from V and 0 from J, leaving 14 bases between them. The length of the CDR3 is 14 residues. CDR3 residues: CAIRSTGASYEQYF. The CDR3 coding sequence is TGTGCCATCCGTTCGACTGGGGCCTCCTACGAGCAGTACTTC.

The chain recombines TRBV3-1 (or the pseudogene TRBV3-2) with TRBJ1-3; D is possibly TRBD1 (6 bases). The CDR3 length is 14 residues. V was clipped by 6 bases and J by 4 bases, with 13 bases between them. Germline V gene sequence: CDR1 LGHDT, CDR2 YNNKEL (reference sequence). The CDR3 loop reads CASSLEGTGNTIYF. CDR3 sequence (DNA): TGTGCCAGCAGTCTTGAGGGGACAGGAAACACCATATATTTT.

J is TRBJ1-2 and V is TRBV6-5, with D unresolved. The CDR3 runs 14 residues. The V gene lost 4 bases and the J gene lost 8 bases, with 17 bases spanning the gap. The germline gives CDR1 MNHEY, CDR2 SVGAGI. The CDR3 DNA sequence: TGTGCCAGCAGTTCCCCGGCGGTGGTCGGCGGCTACACCTTC. Amino acid sequence: CASSSPAVVGGYTF.

In this sample, this clone turned up a few times. This chain uses TRBV3-1 (or the pseudogene TRBV3-2) with TRBJ1-1; D unclear. The CDR3 is 14 amino acids. V was shortened by 5 bases and J by 8 bases, with 18 bases between the two germline ends. CDR1 and CDR2 from the germline V gene are LGHDT and YNNKEL (reference sequence). CDR3 amino acids: CASSSSSTNREAFF. The CDR3, as DNA: TGTGCCAGCAGCTCATCCTCGACAAATCGAGAAGCTTTCTTT.

This clone was recorded only once. The gene calls are TRBV2 and TRBJ1-2, with TRBD1 matching over 9 bases. This CDR3 contains 14 residues. The junction had 11 bases not matched to a gene; V was cut back by 8 bases and J by 7 bases. The germline V gene encodes CDR1 SNHLY and CDR2 FYNNEI. The CDR3 DNA sequence: TGTGCCAGCGGTACCCCCGGGACAGGGTCTGGCTACACCTTC. It codes for CASGTPGTGSGYTF.

The V call is TRBV18, the J call TRBJ2-4, with D possibly being TRBD2 (6 bases). In germline, CDR1 is KGHSH, CDR2 LQKENI. CDR3 length equals 14 residues. Trimming removed 4 bases at V and 10 bases at J, with 17 bases between. The CDR3 reads CASSLLASEGIQYF. The CDR3 DNA sequence: TGTGCCAGCTCACTGCTGGCTAGCGAGGGGATTCAGTACTTC.

The V call is TRBV18, the J call TRBJ2-7; tentatively, D is TRBD1 (6 bases). CDR1 KGHSH and CDR2 LQKENI come from the germline V gene. V lost 5 bases and J lost 4, with 12 bases in between. This CDR3 is built from 13 residues. CDR3 residues: CASSSDRKYEQYF. The DNA of the CDR3 is TGTGCCAGCTCATCAGACAGGAAGTACGAGCAGTACTTC.

The rearrangement joins TRBV4-2 to TRBJ1-5, with a tentative D call TRBD1 (6 bases). Deletions cut 0 bases from V and 0 bases from J, with 15 bases between. The CDR3 is made up of 18 amino acids. The germline CDR1 and CDR2 sequences are LGHNA and YNFKEQ. The CDR3 bases are TGTGCCAGCAGCCAAGATTTGCCAGGGGCTTCTAGCAATCAGCCCCAGCATTTT. Translation: CASSQDLPGASSNQPQHF.

This chain connects TRBV5-1 to TRBJ2-7, with 9 bases aligning to TRBD2. This CDR3 has 16 amino acids. Germline V CDR1 and CDR2: SGHRS, YFSETQ. After removal of 2 bases from V and 3 bases from J, the junction contained 9 bases not matched to a gene. CDR3 nucleotides: TGCGCCAGCAGCTTCTTGGCGGGGGGGCCCAACTACGAGCAGTACTTC. Its translation is CASSFLAGGPNYEQYF.

The V and J genes are TRBV5-1 and TRBJ2-1, with 13 bases that match TRBD2. With V trimmed by 4 bases and J by 2 bases, 6 bases remained unmatched. Germline CDR1 and CDR2: SGHRS and YFSETQ. The CDR3 covers 17 residues. The chain's CDR3 is CASSVTSGGATYNEQFF. CDR3 in DNA: TGCGCCAGCAGCGTCACTAGCGGGGGGGCAACCTACAATGAGCAGTTCTTC.

The chain couples TRBV5-1 to TRBJ1-2, with 8 bases that match TRBD1. V dropped 0 bases and J dropped 4; count of bases not matched to a gene: 5. The CDR3 has 15 amino acids. Per the germline V gene, CDR1 is SGHRS and CDR2 is YFSETQ. DNA of the CDR3: TGCGCCAGCAGCTTGGGGACAGGGATTGGCTATGGCTACACCTTC. Translating it yields CASSLGTGIGYGYTF. The full variable domain, in which reference TRBV5-1 and TRBJ1-2 provide the parts outside the CDR3, is KAGVTQTPRYLIKTRGQQVTLSCSPISGHRSVSWYQQTPGQGLQFLFEYFSETQRNKGNFPGRFSGRQFSNSRSEMNVSTLELGDSALYLCASSLGTGIGYGYTFGSGTRLTVV.